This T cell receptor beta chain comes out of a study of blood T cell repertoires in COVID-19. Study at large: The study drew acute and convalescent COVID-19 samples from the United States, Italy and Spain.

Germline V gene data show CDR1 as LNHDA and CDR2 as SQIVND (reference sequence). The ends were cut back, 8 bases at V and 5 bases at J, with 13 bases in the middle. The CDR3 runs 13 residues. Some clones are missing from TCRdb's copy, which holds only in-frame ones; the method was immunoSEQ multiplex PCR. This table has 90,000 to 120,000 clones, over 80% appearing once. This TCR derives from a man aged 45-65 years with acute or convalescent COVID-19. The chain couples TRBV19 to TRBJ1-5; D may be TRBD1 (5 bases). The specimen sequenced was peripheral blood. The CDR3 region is CASATAGDQPQHF. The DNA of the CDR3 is TGTGCCAGTGCAACCGCGGGGGATCAGCCCCAGCATTTT.